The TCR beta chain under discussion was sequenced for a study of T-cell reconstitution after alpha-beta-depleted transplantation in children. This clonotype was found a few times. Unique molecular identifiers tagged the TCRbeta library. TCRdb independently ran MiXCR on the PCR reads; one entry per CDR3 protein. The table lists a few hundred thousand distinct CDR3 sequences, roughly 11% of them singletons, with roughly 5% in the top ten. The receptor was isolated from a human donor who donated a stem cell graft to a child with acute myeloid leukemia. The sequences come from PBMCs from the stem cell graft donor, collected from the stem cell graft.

The chain's CDR3 is CASSSQGGGGGTEAFF. Here the CDR3 DNA reads TGTGCCAGCAGCTCCCAGGGGGGCGGGGGCGGCACTGAAGCTTTCTTT. The chain joins TRBV12-3 or TRBV12-4 to TRBJ1-1; 7 bases match TRBD1. CDR3 size: 16 residues. The junction had 14 bases not matched to a gene; V was cut back by 6 bases and J by 4 bases.